These T cell receptor beta chains were read from a single sample in a study of naive and memory T cell subsets. TCRdb ran MiXCR on the UMI-ligation and nested PCR reads and lists one entry per CDR3 protein. The sample consists of around 40,000 distinct CDR3 sequences, 13% of them appearing once. Specimen: effector memory CD4+ T cells from blood. All receptors derive from a human donor in good health. The CDR3 runs from the conserved cysteine through the conserved F or W. The order of the fields is V gene, CDR3 length, D gene, CDR3 protein. The D gene is left open where the match is weak.

V gene: TRBV7-2
CDR3 length: 14
D gene: TRBD1
CDR3 protein: CASSPGTGGAKQFF

V gene: TRBV7-7
CDR3 length: 15
D gene: NA
CDR3 protein: CASSPAGTPANEQFF

V gene: TRBV7-2
CDR3 length: 15
D gene: NA
CDR3 protein: CASSYLASSRETQYF

V gene: TRBV25-1
CDR3 length: 19
D gene: TRBD2
CDR3 protein: CASSEFSLEREAPMNEQFF

V gene: TRBV11-2
CDR3 length: 14
D gene: NA
CDR3 protein: CASSPSRGNTEAFF

V gene: TRBV7-9
CDR3 length: 15
D gene: TRBD1
CDR3 protein: CASVSGGADNEKLFF

V gene: TRBV4-1
CDR3 length: 14
D gene: NA
CDR3 protein: CASSNTRLPDTQYF

V gene: TRBV28
CDR3 length: 16
D gene: TRBD1
CDR3 protein: CASSSLGQGGTDTQYF

V gene: TRBV6-5
CDR3 length: 14
D gene: NA
CDR3 protein: CASSYSTASQPQHF

V gene: TRBV28
CDR3 length: 17
D gene: NA
CDR3 protein: CASSLWGGGRGGTEAFF

V gene: TRBV5-1
CDR3 length: 13
D gene: TRBD2
CDR3 protein: CASSSGGEETQYF

V gene: TRBV19
CDR3 length: 11
D gene: NA
CDR3 protein: CASLGYAEAFF

V gene: TRBV19
CDR3 length: 15
D gene: TRBD2
CDR3 protein: CASRSRGLADNEQFF

V gene: TRBV19
CDR3 length: 14
D gene: NA
CDR3 protein: CASSISGGNQPQHF

V gene: TRBV3-1
CDR3 length: 15
D gene: TRBD1
CDR3 protein: CASSQSQGAPYEQYF

V gene: TRBV20-1
CDR3 length: 19
D gene: TRBD1
CDR3 protein: CSAGDSQSPLSSGANVLTF

V gene: TRBV30
CDR3 length: 15
D gene: TRBD2
CDR3 protein: CAWSVRASGTDTQYF

V gene: TRBV7-6
CDR3 length: 17
D gene: TRBD2
CDR3 protein: CASSLAGTSGFTYEQYF

V gene: TRBV11-2
CDR3 length: 16
D gene: TRBD2
CDR3 protein: CASSLDRGAGAYEQYF

V gene: TRBV7-2
CDR3 length: 18
D gene: TRBD2
CDR3 protein: CASSAGTSGSLSYNEQFF

V gene: TRBV11-2
CDR3 length: 13
D gene: NA
CDR3 protein: CASDGGSIYEQYF

V gene: TRBV6-2/TRBV6-3
CDR3 length: 15
D gene: TRBD1
CDR3 protein: CASSSTGTSTDTQYF

V gene: TRBV11-3
CDR3 length: 15
D gene: NA
CDR3 protein: CASSLDGSGANVLTF

V gene: TRBV5-4
CDR3 length: 14
D gene: NA
CDR3 protein: CASSVCLAKNIQYF

V gene: TRBV19
CDR3 length: 12
D gene: NA
CDR3 protein: CASTQGRTEAFF

V gene: TRBV20-1
CDR3 length: 17
D gene: TRBD2
CDR3 protein: CSARDRLGTSGTETQYF

V gene: TRBV5-6
CDR3 length: 15
D gene: NA
CDR3 protein: CASRILGGRQNIQYF

V gene: TRBV7-3
CDR3 length: 15
D gene: NA
CDR3 protein: CASSPSLIDTGELFF

V gene: TRBV28
CDR3 length: 15
D gene: TRBD2
CDR3 protein: CASSLGGVPPETQYF

V gene: TRBV18
CDR3 length: 12
D gene: TRBD1
CDR3 protein: CASSPGQRNQYF

V gene: TRBV29-1
CDR3 length: 12
D gene: NA
CDR3 protein: CCFREMNTEAFF

V gene: TRBV6-4
CDR3 length: 14
D gene: NA
CDR3 protein: CASREGGDNSPLHF

V gene: TRBV5-8
CDR3 length: 13
D gene: NA
CDR3 protein: CASSRNALGQQFF

V gene: TRBV7-9
CDR3 length: 16
D gene: NA
CDR3 protein: CASSLARASGANVLTF

V gene: TRBV5-1
CDR3 length: 14
D gene: NA
CDR3 protein: CASSPWKDRGEQYF

V gene: TRBV27
CDR3 length: 14
D gene: NA
CDR3 protein: CASSLRRGGTEQYF

V gene: TRBV29-1
CDR3 length: 15
D gene: NA
CDR3 protein: CSVDTRGLSYNEQFF

V gene: TRBV12-3/TRBV12-4
CDR3 length: 18
D gene: NA
CDR3 protein: CASRPGQARRVRVGELFF

V gene: TRBV10-3
CDR3 length: 16
D gene: TRBD1
CDR3 protein: CAISDTRQGSNQPQHF

V gene: TRBV10-3
CDR3 length: 16
D gene: NA
CDR3 protein: CAISESGERVNQPQHF

V gene: TRBV20-1
CDR3 length: 14
D gene: TRBD1
CDR3 protein: CSATGTGGIYGYTF

V gene: TRBV4-3
CDR3 length: 16
D gene: NA
CDR3 protein: CASSQGVALSRNEQFF

V gene: TRBV29-1
CDR3 length: 14
D gene: NA
CDR3 protein: CSVEGGRGNTEAFF

V gene: TRBV29-1
CDR3 length: 12
D gene: NA
CDR3 protein: CSVEVTGYEQYF

V gene: TRBV3-1
CDR3 length: 12
D gene: NA
CDR3 protein: CASSRDKHIQYF

V gene: TRBV7-9
CDR3 length: 15
D gene: TRBD2
CDR3 protein: CASSSSSGNTDTQYF

V gene: TRBV2
CDR3 length: 13
D gene: NA
CDR3 protein: CATSPEGRQPQHF

V gene: TRBV11-2
CDR3 length: 15
D gene: NA
CDR3 protein: CASSLEGSSVYEQYF

V gene: TRBV20-1
CDR3 length: 14
D gene: TRBD1
CDR3 protein: CSAFTGTVNQPQHF

V gene: TRBV7-6
CDR3 length: 16
D gene: TRBD2
CDR3 protein: CASSLAAGLDIETQYF

V gene: TRBV9
CDR3 length: 14
D gene: NA
CDR3 protein: CASSPRGQNTEAFF

V gene: TRBV7-2
CDR3 length: 14
D gene: NA
CDR3 protein: CASSASGPKNIQYF

V gene: TRBV4-3
CDR3 length: 17
D gene: NA
CDR3 protein: CASSQGRGRVGYNEQFF

V gene: TRBV7-2
CDR3 length: 16
D gene: NA
CDR3 protein: CASSLDTSRLAGELFF

V gene: TRBV20-1
CDR3 length: 11
D gene: NA
CDR3 protein: CSARQLNIGYF